The 20 T cell receptor beta chains in this list originate from one sample, sequenced in a study of T cell responses to AZD1222 COVID-19 vaccine. Assay: immunoSEQ multiplex PCR; the TCRdb copy retains only in-frame clones and omits some. The sample has some 25,000 clones, 87% seen once. The input for sequencing was peripheral blood, taken 28 days after the second AZD1222 dose. These receptors were taken from an adult who received the AZD1222 COVID-19 vaccine.

The J gene is TRBJ1-1, the V gene TRBV2; unclear D gene. Germline assignment: CDR1 SNHLY and CDR2 FYNNEI. This CDR3 region has 13 residues. V was shortened by 6 bases and J by 3 bases, with 11 bases between the two germline ends. The CDR3 coding sequence is TGTGCCAGCAGCCAAGTGGGATACACTGAAGCTTTCTTT. Translating gives CASSQVGYTEAFF. The full variable domain, rest sourced from reference TRBV2 and TRBJ1-1, is EPEVTQTPSHQVTQMGQEVILRCVPISNHLYFYWYRQILGQKVEFLVSFYNNEISEKSEIFDDQFSVERPDGSNFTLKIRSTKLEDSAMYFCASSQVGYTEAFFGQGTRLTVV.

The V gene is TRBV5-1, the J gene TRBJ2-7; the D is unclear. Germline V gene data show CDR1 as SGHRS and CDR2 as YFSETQ. The CDR3 consists of 12 residues. Trimming removed 2 bases at V and 4 bases at J, with 7 bases between. The CDR3 reads CASSFEGYEQYF. CDR3 in DNA: TGCGCCAGCAGCTTCGAAGGGTACGAGCAGTACTTC.

The V gene is TRBV3-1 (or the pseudogene TRBV3-2), the J gene TRBJ2-5; D is perhaps TRBD1 or TRBD2 (5 bases each). CDR1 and CDR2 from the germline V gene are LGHDT and YNNKEL (reference sequence). Trimming took 4 bases from V and 1 from J, leaving 19 bases between them. The CDR3 consists of 17 residues. The CDR3, as DNA: TGTGCCAGCAGCCCGAAGAGGGGAGTAGCGATCCAAGAGACCCAGTACTTC. This encodes CASSPKRGVAIQETQYF.

The chain carries TRBV6-5 and TRBJ1-5; 7 bases align to TRBD1. Germline V gene sequence: CDR1 MNHEY, CDR2 SVGAGI. The J segment lost 5 bases and the V segment lost 6 bases, leaving 7 bases of the junction unmatched. This CDR3 has 14 residues. CDR3 in amino acids: CASSRQGSDQPQHF. In DNA, the CDR3 is TGTGCCAGCAGCCGACAGGGTAGTGATCAGCCCCAGCATTTT.

The chain employs TRBV28 and TRBJ2-1; D remains unclear. V was pared by 3 bases and J by 4 bases, with 7 bases between. CDR3 length: 13 residues. Germline-derived CDR1 and CDR2 are MDHEN and SYDVKM. CDR3 sequence (DNA): TGTGCCAGCAGTTTTCAGAGTTACAATGAGCAGTTCTTC. Encoded protein: CASSFQSYNEQFF. Using reference TRBV28 and TRBJ2-1 for the parts outside the CDR3, the full variable domain is DVKVTQSSRYLVKRTGEKVFLECVQDMDHENMFWYRQDPGLGLRLIYFSYDVKMKEKGDIPEGYSVSREKKERFSLILESASTNQTSMYLCASSFQSYNEQFFGPGTRLTVL.

V gene TRBV25-1 combines with J gene TRBJ1-1, with 8 bases aligning to TRBD1. Germline assignment: CDR1 MGHDK and CDR2 SYGVNS. The trim removed 4 bases at V and 0 bases at J, leaving 7 bases unmatched. CDR3 length: 16 residues. The CDR3 sequence is CASSGGTGYMNTEAFF. CDR3 coding DNA: TGTGCCAGCAGTGGGGGGACAGGATACATGAACACTGAAGCTTTCTTT.

This rearrangement joins TRBV24-1 to TRBJ1-2; TRBD1 matches 7 bases. Looked up from germline, CDR1 is KGHDR and CDR2 is SFDVKD. The CDR3 spans 14 residues. The V and J ends lost 4 bases and 6 bases, in that order; junction bases with no gene match: 7. CDR3 DNA: TGTGCCACCAGTGACACCGGACAGGTTCATGGCTACACCTTC. Residues: CATSDTGQVHGYTF.

V and J are TRBV5-5 and TRBJ2-5; maybe TRBD1 (6 bases). Germline V gives CDR1 SGHKS, CDR2 YYEKEE (reference sequence). The CDR3 sequence is 15 residues long. V was shortened by 2 bases and J by 1 base, with 12 bases between the two germline ends. The CDR3 coding sequence is TGTGCCAGCAGCTTACAGGGTTCCCCCCAAGAGACCCAGTACTTC. Translating gives CASSLQGSPQETQYF. The whole variable domain, remainder taken from reference TRBV5-5 and TRBJ2-5, is DAGVTQSPTHLIKTRGQQVTLRCSPISGHKSVSWYQQVLGQGPQFIFQYYEKEERGRGNFPDRFSARQFPNYSSELNVNALLLGDSALYLCASSLQGSPQETQYFGPGTRLLVL.

The V and J genes are TRBV23-1 and TRBJ2-7, with D unclear. TRBV23-1 is assigned to the ORF class and has an uncertain function. This CDR3 is 10 amino acids long. Trimming stripped 11 bases from V and 3 bases from J, with 8 bases between. In DNA, the CDR3 is TGCGCCGGAGCATACTACGAGCAGTACTTC. Translating gives CAGAYYEQYF.

The gene calls are TRBV7-9 and TRBJ2-7, with 9 positions matching TRBD2. Germline V gene sequence: CDR1 SEHNR, CDR2 FQNEAQ (reference sequence). The V segment lost 5 bases and the J segment 0 bases; nucleotides outside the gene matches: 5. The CDR3 sequence is 15 residues long. The CDR3 spells CASSQLAGSSYEQYF. CDR3 bases: TGTGCCAGCAGCCAGCTAGCGGGGAGCTCCTACGAGCAGTACTTC. Full variable domain (outside the CDR3, taken from reference TRBV7-9 and TRBJ2-7): DTGVSQNPRHKITKRGQNVTFRCDPISEHNRLYWYRQTLGQGPEFLTYFQNEAQLEKSRLLSDRFSAERPKGSFSTLEIQRTEQGDSAMYLCASSQLAGSSYEQYFGPGTRLTVT.

The chain links TRBV19 to TRBJ2-6; D assignment may be TRBD1 or TRBD2 (5 bases each). With 7 bases removed from V and 0 bases from J, the gap between germline ends came to 13 bases. Germline V gene lookup returns CDR1 LNHDA and CDR2 SQIVND (reference sequence). The CDR3 is 16 residues long. The CDR3 DNA is TGTGCCAGTATTCGAGGGGCCAACTCTGGGGCCAACGTCCTGACTTTC. Residues: CASIRGANSGANVLTF.

The chain is built from TRBV27 and TRBJ1-1, with D unresolved. V lost 5 bases and J lost 0, with 25 bases in between. CDR3 size: 19 residues. CDR1 and CDR2 from the germline V gene are MNHEY and SMNVEV (reference sequence). CDR3 protein: CASSPRAGYQQIMNTEAFF. As DNA, the CDR3 is TGTGCCAGCAGTCCCCGCGCGGGATACCAACAAATCATGAACACTGAAGCTTTCTTT.

The sample holds a few counts of this clone. J is TRBJ2-6 and V is TRBV2; D gene ambiguous. V lost 7 bases and J 1 base, leaving 11 bases between the germline ends. In germline, CDR1 is SNHLY, CDR2 FYNNEI. This CDR3 is built from 15 residues. The CDR3 loop is CASNAGSSGANVLTF. CDR3 DNA sequence: TGTGCCAGCAATGCAGGATCTTCTGGGGCCAACGTCCTGACTTTC. Together with reference TRBV2 and TRBJ2-6, the CDR3 gives the full variable domain: EPEVTQTPSHQVTQMGQEVILRCVPISNHLYFYWYRQILGQKVEFLVSFYNNEISEKSEIFDDQFSVERPDGSNFTLKIRSTKLEDSAMYFCASNAGSSGANVLTFGAGSRLTVL.

The V gene is TRBV11-2, the J gene TRBJ2-1; D is ambiguous. The CDR3 is made up of 13 amino acids. V was cut by 3 bases and J by 6 bases, with 9 bases left in between. Germline assignment: CDR1 SGHAT and CDR2 FQNNGV. The CDR3 bases are TGTGCCAGCAGCTTTTTGCCTGTCAATGAGCAGTTCTTC. As protein: CASSFLPVNEQFF. The full variable domain, completed using reference TRBV11-2 and TRBJ2-1, is EAGVAQSPRYKIIEKRQSVAFWCNPISGHATLYWYQQILGQGPKLLIQFQNNGVVDDSQLPKDRFSAERLKGVDSTLKIQPAKLEDSAVYLCASSFLPVNEQFFGPGTRLTVL.

This chain joins TRBV28 and TRBJ2-5; weak D call: TRBD1 (6 bases). Trimming took off 3 bases at V and 1 base at J, with 9 bases between the two ends. Germline CDR1 MDHEN, CDR2 SYDVKM. The CDR3 length is 14 residues. For the CDR3, the DNA is TGTGCCAGCAGTTTCGCGGACAGCCAAGAGACCCAGTACTTC. Amino acids: CASSFADSQETQYF. The full variable domain, its missing parts supplied by reference TRBV28 and TRBJ2-5, is DVKVTQSSRYLVKRTGEKVFLECVQDMDHENMFWYRQDPGLGLRLIYFSYDVKMKEKGDIPEGYSVSREKKERFSLILESASTNQTSMYLCASSFADSQETQYFGPGTRLLVL.

The V call is TRBV30, the J call TRBJ1-2, with D hard to call. The V end was cut by 1 base, the J end by 4 bases, with 16 bases between. Germline CDR1 and CDR2: GTSNPN and SVGIG (reference sequence). This CDR3 has 15 residues. The CDR3 is CAWSEGSRLGYGYTF. As DNA, the CDR3 is TGTGCCTGGAGTGAGGGAAGCCGCCTCGGCTATGGCTACACCTTC.

The V call is TRBV5-1, the J call TRBJ2-7; the match to TRBD2 covers 11 bases. The CDR3 length is 16 residues. V dropped 0 bases and J dropped 6; count of bases not matched to a gene: 8. Germline loops: CDR1 SGHRS, CDR2 YFSETQ. The CDR3 protein is CASSLDGTSGPLEQYF. DNA for the CDR3: TGCGCCAGCAGCTTGGACGGGACTAGCGGACCTCTCGAGCAGTACTTC. Filled out from reference TRBV5-1 and TRBJ2-7, the complete variable domain reads KAGVTQTPRYLIKTRGQQVTLSCSPISGHRSVSWYQQTPGQGLQFLFEYFSETQRNKGNFPGRFSGRQFSNSRSEMNVSTLELGDSALYLCASSLDGTSGPLEQYFGPGTRLTVT.

The genes are TRBV25-1 and TRBJ1-2; tentatively, D is TRBD1 (6 bases). Trimming stripped 2 bases from V and 7 bases from J, with 8 bases between. The germline V gene has CDR1 MGHDK and CDR2 SYGVNS. The CDR3 has 12 residues. The CDR3: CASSEGGGGYTF. CDR3 bases: TGTGCCAGCAGTGAAGGAGGGGGTGGCTACACCTTC.

Within the sample, this clone is medium-sized. The chain joins TRBV5-1 to TRBJ1-5, with a weak D call TRBD1 (5 bases). V was cut by 6 bases and J by 4 bases, with 17 bases left in between. From germline, CDR1 is SGHRS and CDR2 YFSETQ. The CDR3 has 15 residues. CDR3 sequence reads: CASNQGGGLNQPQHF. CDR3 nucleotides: TGCGCCAGCAACCAGGGAGGTGGCTTGAATCAGCCCCAGCATTTT.

The chain uses TRBV11-2 and TRBJ2-2; D uncertain. CDR1 and CDR2 (germline): SGHAT, FQNNGV. Trimming took 5 bases from V and 13 from J, leaving 11 bases between them. The CDR3 consists of 11 residues. The CDR3 nucleotides read TGTGCCAGCAGCGGGTTTGTCGGGCTGTTTTTT. Protein: CASSGFVGLFF.